This TCR beta chain was profiled in a study of blood T cell repertoires in COVID-19. Study as a whole: Samples taken during acute and convalescent COVID-19 were collected in the United States, Italy and Spain.

Original processing notes: Reference gene primers were amplified, and this amplification served to estimate nucleated cell counts. Produced via immunoSEQ multiplex PCR; TCRdb's table is partial and in-frame only. V, J and clone size were drawn from that table, and D and trimming were deduced from the DNA. The repertoire holds 300,000 to 400,000 clones, with about 89% as singletons. The origin of this receptor is a woman in her forties or fifties with COVID-19, enrolled during active disease. Sequencing used peripheral blood.

The CDR3 DNA is TGCGCCAGCAGCTTGGCCATGGGGGCCAACGTCCTGACTTTC. Encoded protein: CASSLAMGANVLTF. The rearrangement uses TRBV5-1 and TRBJ2-6, with D uncertain. With 0 bases removed from V and 4 bases from J, the gap between germline ends came to 5 bases. The CDR3 consists of 14 residues. CDR1 and CDR2 (germline): SGHRS, YFSETQ.